One and the same sample provided the 14 T cell receptor beta chains below, sequenced in a study of shared clonotypes between healthy human individuals. The repertoire was sequenced with immunoSEQ multiplex PCR; TCRdb's copy has only in-frame clones and lacks some. Of millions of clones listed, approximately 95% are singletons. The specimen sequenced was naive CD4+ T cells from PBMCs. The subset is: CD45RA+ positively selected. The receptor set was obtained from a man aged 18 to 30 in good health. Some clones in this sample may be carry-over from other donors' samples.

The chain links TRBV6-5 to TRBJ2-7; 9 nucleotides line up with TRBD1. CDR1 is MNHEY, CDR2 SVGAGI, per germline. V was clipped by 2 bases and J by 1 base; unmatched bases: 3. CDR3 length: 15 amino acids. CDR3: CASSYRGQGSYEQYF. CDR3 in DNA: TGTGCCAGCAGTTACCGTGGACAGGGGTCCTACGAGCAGTACTTC.

This chain joins TRBV4-1 and TRBJ2-3; D possibly corresponds to TRBD1 (6 bases). Trimming shortened V by 6 bases and J by 8 bases, and 18 bases separated the two germline ends. This CDR3 comprises 14 residues. From germline, CDR1 is MGHRA and CDR2 YSYEKL. CDR3 nucleotides: TGCGCCAGCAGATCCGGGACAAAAGATCGTACGCAGTATTTT. This codes for CASRSGTKDRTQYF.

About this clone itself: The same CDR3 arises from other DNA sequences in this sample as well. The V call is TRBV28, the J call TRBJ2-5; D may correspond to TRBD1 or TRBD2 (7 bases each). The CDR3 is 13 residues long. Trimming took off 3 bases at V and 5 bases at J, with 10 bases between the two ends. Germline CDR1 reads MDHEN; CDR2 reads SYDVKM. Written as DNA, the CDR3 is TGTGCCAGCAGTTTGCAGGGGGGGGAGACCCAGTACTTC. It is translated as CASSLQGGETQYF.

This chain joins TRBV28 and TRBJ1-2, with D unclear. Germline CDR1 MDHEN, CDR2 SYDVKM. The CDR3 has 15 residues. V shed 3 bases and J shed 8 bases, with 19 bases lying between them. The CDR3 loop is CASSFRSGLNGGYTF. The CDR3 DNA sequence: TGTGCCAGCAGTTTTAGATCCGGATTGAACGGGGGCTACACCTTC.

This clone came up a few times. V usage is TRBV2 and J usage is TRBJ2-5, with 7 bases identical to TRBD2. Germline V CDR1 and CDR2: SNHLY, FYNNEI. Unmatched junction bases numbered 11, after V lost 11 bases and J lost 5 bases. This CDR3 region has 13 residues. In DNA, the CDR3 is TGTGCCGGCGCCGCGGGAGTCGGGGAGACCCAGTACTTC. As protein: CAGAAGVGETQYF. Combining the CDR3 with reference TRBV2 and TRBJ2-5 gives the whole variable domain EPEVTQTPSHQVTQMGQEVILRCVPISNHLYFYWYRQILGQKVEFLVSFYNNEISEKSEIFDDQFSVERPDGSNFTLKIRSTKLEDSAMYFCAGAAGVGETQYFGPGTRLLVL.

The J gene is TRBJ2-4, the V gene TRBV19; D might be TRBD1 (5 bases). This CDR3 region has 13 residues. V shed 6 bases and J shed 8 bases, with 14 bases lying between them. Germline V lookup: CDR1 LNHDA, CDR2 SQIVND (reference sequence). CDR3 residues: CASSTTVWDIQYF. The DNA of the CDR3 is TGTGCCAGTAGCACGACAGTGTGGGACATTCAGTACTTC.

DNA for the CDR3: TGCGCCAGCAGCTTAAACAGGGTCGGCACTGAAGCTTTCTTT. It codes for CASSLNRVGTEAFF. The chain combines TRBV5-1 with TRBJ1-1; TRBD1 is a possible D gene (6 bases). This CDR3 spans 14 amino acids. V lost 2 bases and J 4 bases, leaving 12 bases between the germline ends. Per the germline V gene, CDR1 is SGHRS and CDR2 is YFSETQ. The entire variable domain, with the rest obtained from reference TRBV5-1 and TRBJ1-1, is as follows: KAGVTQTPRYLIKTRGQQVTLSCSPISGHRSVSWYQQTPGQGLQFLFEYFSETQRNKGNFPGRFSGRQFSNSRSEMNVSTLELGDSALYLCASSLNRVGTEAFFGQGTRLTVV.

This chain uses TRBV7-2 with TRBJ2-3; possible D gene TRBD1, 6 bases. Looked up from germline, CDR1 is SGHTA and CDR2 is FQGNSA. V was cut by 5 bases and J by 4 bases, with 13 bases left in between. The CDR3 covers 14 residues. In nucleotides, the CDR3 is TGTGCCAGCAGCCGTTACAGGGATTCAGATACGCAGTATTTT. Protein sequence: CASSRYRDSDTQYF.

Comment on this clone: The identical CDR3 is also encoded by other nucleotide sequences in the sample. The chain joins TRBV28 to TRBJ1-4, with TRBD1 identical over 10 bases. The germline gives CDR1 MDHEN, CDR2 SYDVKM. With V trimmed by 3 bases and J by 8 bases, 6 bases remained unmatched. The CDR3 runs 15 residues. CDR3 DNA sequence: TGTGCCAGCAGTTTCGGTGGACAGGGGGGAGAAAAACTGTTTTTT. Translation: CASSFGGQGGEKLFF. Using reference TRBV28 and TRBJ1-4 for the parts outside the CDR3, the full variable domain is DVKVTQSSRYLVKRTGEKVFLECVQDMDHENMFWYRQDPGLGLRLIYFSYDVKMKEKGDIPEGYSVSREKKERFSLILESASTNQTSMYLCASSFGGQGGEKLFFGSGTQLSVL.

The rearrangement joins TRBV28 to TRBJ1-1, with TRBD1 as a possible D gene (5 bases). The CDR3 runs 15 residues. V lost 4 bases and J 1 base, leaving 13 bases between the germline ends. Germline CDR1 MDHEN, CDR2 SYDVKM. The CDR3 DNA follows: TGTGCCAGCAGTTCGGCCCTCACAGGGAACACTGAAGCTTTCTTT. It translates to CASSSALTGNTEAFF.

Turning to this clone: The sample carries other DNA sequences with the same CDR3. The V gene is TRBV6-1, the J gene TRBJ2-7; 9 nucleotides match TRBD1. Germline CDR1 reads MNHNS; CDR2 reads SASEGT. V was pared by 4 bases and J by 0 bases, with 1 base of the junction left unmatched. This CDR3 has 14 amino acids. CDR3 sequence (DNA): TGTGCCAGCAGTGCGGACAGGGGCTCCTACGAGCAGTACTTC. This translates into CASSADRGSYEQYF.

This chain uses TRBV29-1 with TRBJ1-2, with TRBD1 identical over 7 bases. The CDR3 length is 14 residues. The V and J ends lost 7 bases and 7 bases, in that order; junction bases with no gene match: 15. CDR1 is SQVTM and CDR2 is ANQGSEA in the germline V gene. CDR3 residues: CSAGQEPLNGGYTF. The CDR3 bases are TGCAGCGCTGGACAGGAGCCACTAAACGGTGGCTACACCTTC.

The V call is TRBV27, the J call TRBJ1-1; TRBD1 matches 8 bases. The germline CDR1 and CDR2 sequences are MNHEY and SMNVEV (reference sequence). J was trimmed by 3 bases and V by 6 bases; bases with no gene match: 6. The CDR3 runs 14 residues. The CDR3 DNA reads as TGTGCCAGCAGCAAGGACAGGGTGTACACTGAAGCTTTCTTT. Encoded protein: CASSKDRVYTEAFF.

The chain carries TRBV5-1 and TRBJ2-1, with TRBD1 as a possible D gene (6 bases). The CDR3 totals 14 residues. V lost 2 bases and J 4 bases, leaving 10 bases between the germline ends. Germline V lookup: CDR1 SGHRS, CDR2 YFSETQ. CDR3 sequence (DNA): TGCGCCAGCAGCTTTCAGGGGTCGTACAATGAGCAGTTCTTC. This encodes CASSFQGSYNEQFF.